The 4 T cell receptor beta chains below were found in one sample sequenced in a study of vaccination effects on CD4 cells after COVID-19. What these receptors recognize is not known. Assay used: immunoSEQ multiplex PCR; TCRdb lists only in-frame clones, some missing. Of 35,000 to 40,000 clones listed, 60% to 75% are singletons. CD4+ T cell isolation took place after approximately ten days of culture. The source was CD4+ T cells from PBMCs cultured without peptide, collected before COVID-19 vaccination. These receptors all stem from a human donor who received a COVID-19 vaccine.

V gene TRBV15 combines with J gene TRBJ1-1; D not resolved. The CDR3 runs to 14 residues. Germline CDR1 and CDR2: LNHNV and YYDKDF (reference sequence). Trimming took off 2 bases at V and 0 bases at J, with 7 bases between the two ends. The CDR3 region is CATSRRVMNTEAFF. The CDR3 DNA follows: TGTGCCACCAGCAGAAGGGTTATGAACACTGAAGCTTTCTTT.

CDR3 protein: CASSPRWEGATEAFF. CDR3 DNA sequence: TGCGCCAGCAGCCCCCGGTGGGAGGGGGCCACTGAAGCTTTCTTT. The chain employs TRBV4-1 and TRBJ1-1; 7 nucleotides match TRBD1. Germline CDR1 reads MGHRA; CDR2 reads YSYEKL. V lost 4 bases, J lost 4 bases, and 9 bases stayed unmatched. The CDR3 runs 15 residues.

The V and J genes are TRBV6-2 or TRBV6-3 and TRBJ1-5, with D perhaps matching TRBD1 (6 bases). From germline, CDR1 is MNHEY and CDR2 SVGEGT. Trimming shortened V by 5 bases and J by 6 bases, and 14 bases separated the two germline ends. This CDR3 comprises 14 residues. CDR3 sequence reads: CASSKGQILQPQHF. CDR3 DNA sequence: TGTGCCAGCAGTAAAGGACAGATCCTTCAGCCCCAGCATTTT.

J is TRBJ2-5 and V is TRBV7-2; tentatively, D is TRBD1 (6 bases). V was clipped by 1 base and J by 5 bases, with 14 bases between them. The CDR3 has 15 residues. CDR1 and CDR2 (germline): SGHTA, FQGNSA. The CDR3 DNA sequence: TGTGCCAGCAGCTTAGGGGGTGCAGGGGTCGAGACCCAGTACTTC. Residues: CASSLGGAGVETQYF.